What follows is one T cell receptor beta chain and its context. Assay used: immunoSEQ multiplex PCR; TCRdb lists only in-frame clones, some missing. The sample includes more than 80,000 clones, less than 95% of them seen just once. These data belong to a study of OX40 agonist ivuxolimab in advanced cancers. About the study: Three dose-escalation patients had partial responses: one with hepatocellular carcinoma and two with cutaneous melanoma.

Germline V gene data show CDR1 as MNHEY and CDR2 as SMNVEV (reference sequence). CDR3 length equals 15 residues. The V end lost 4 bases, the J end lost 5 bases, and 17 bases lay between the germline ends. This material consisted of CD4+ or CD8+ T cells sorted from blood, taken in a trial of the OX40 agonist ivuxolimab. The TCR originated in an adult with an advanced solid tumor such as melanoma, head and neck, liver or kidney cancer. The chain recombines TRBV27 with TRBJ2-5; a possible D gene is TRBD2 (5 bases). In DNA, the CDR3 is TGTGCCAGCAGTTCCCCTGATGGAGGTCGGGAGACCCAGTACTTC. It codes for CASSSPDGGRETQYF.